The clone carrying this T cell receptor (beta chain) was seen ten or more times. These data come from a study of T-cell memory formation after mild COVID-19. Across the whole study: Clusters were largely donor specific.

CDR3 length equals 17 residues. The V segment lost 4 bases and the J segment 2 bases; nucleotides outside the gene matches: 9. The germline gives CDR1 SGHDN, CDR2 FVKESK. TCRdb re-derived calls from the 5' RACE reads in MiXCR, one entry per CDR3 protein. This sample has 25,000 to 35,000 distinct CDR3 sequences; more than 10% occur once, and the top ten carry 15%. The clonotype originates from an adult woman who had mild COVID-19 (a few samples of this study predate the infection). Cell type and time point are not known. The chain combines TRBV14 with TRBJ2-3; 10 nucleotides agree with TRBD2. The source material was PBMCs or a T cell subset sorted from them (not recorded which). CDR3 residues: CASSRELAGATTDTQYF. The CDR3 bases are TGTGCCAGCAGCCGAGAGCTAGCGGGAGCTACCACAGATACGCAGTATTTT.